This T cell receptor (beta chain) was observed in a study of T cells after yellow fever vaccination. Study-wide results and limits: Booster samples showed a return of most primary-vaccination clones (roughly 96% CD4, approximately 90% CD8). It was the secondary response that reached its peak faster, day 5 versus 15, but it was weaker. FACS-sorted repertoires could contain abundant clonotypes contaminating from the bulk population.

They built TCR cDNA with 5'RACE template switching, a step that put in a universal primer site and UMIs. From the 5' RACE reads, TCRdb called clonotypes with MiXCR, one entry per CDR3 protein. The data contain about 300,000 distinct CDR3 sequences, about 10% of them singletons. As concerns this clonotype: Antigen: not known.

The CDR3 loop spans 14 amino acids. V was pared by 6 bases and J by 8 bases, with 14 bases between. Germline CDR1 and CDR2: KGHSH and LQKENI. The sequence was collected from a man between 18 and 29 years old who received the YFV17D yellow fever vaccine. The chain joins TRBV18 to TRBJ1-6, with TRBD1 as a possible D gene (5 bases). Sequenced material: CD4+ T cells sorted from PBMCs, taken 5 days after the yellow fever booster vaccination. CDR3 coding DNA: TGTGCCAGCTCGCGACAGTTCCCCTATTCACCCCTCCACTTT. As protein: CASSRQFPYSPLHF. Supplemented by reference TRBV18 and TRBJ1-6, the full variable domain reads NAGVMQNPRHLVRRRGQEARLRCSPMKGHSHVYWYRQLPEEGLKFMVYLQKENIIDESGMPKERFSAEFPKEGPSILRIQQVVRGDSAAYFCASSRQFPYSPLHFGNGTRLTVT.